What follows are 30 T cell receptor beta chains derived from one specimen sequenced in a study of T cells in women clearing cervical HPV infection. The protocol was immunoSEQ multiplex PCR, while the TCRdb copy is restricted to in-frame clones and leaves out a portion. Its table records under 40,000 clones. Sequenced sample: blood buffy coat. These receptors came from a woman aged 18-70 years with a cervical HPV16 infection that either progressed to CIN3+ or cleared (not recorded which).

Of note for this clone: The read ends 3 residues shy of where the CDR3 ends; the end is completed using the germline J gene. The J gene is TRBJ1-1, the V gene TRBV11-2, with D perhaps matching TRBD1 (6 bases). Per germline, CDR1 SGHAT and CDR2 FQNNGV. The CDR3 loop spans 12 amino acids. CDR3 bases read: TGTGCCAGCAGCACCGGGACAACTCAG. This translates into CASSTGTTQ. The full CDR3 is CASSTGTTQAFF. The full variable domain, rest sourced from reference TRBV11-2 and TRBJ1-1, is EAGVAQSPRYKIIEKRQSVAFWCNPISGHATLYWYQQILGQGPKLLIQFQNNGVVDDSQLPKDRFSAERLKGVDSTLKIQPAKLEDSAVYLCASSTGTTQAFFGQGTRLTVV.

Comments on this clone: The read terminates 3 residues ahead of where the CDR3 ends, so the germline J gene completes it. V gene TRBV20-1 combines with J gene TRBJ1-4, with TRBD1 identical over 7 bases. CDR3 length equals 12 residues. CDR1 is DFQATT, CDR2 SNEGSKA, per germline (reference sequence). CDR3: CSAREQGTPLFF. The sequenced part of the CDR3 DNA is TGCAGTGCTAGAGAACAGGGGACACCA.

Remarks on this clone: The DNA ends 3 residues before the CDR3 does, and the rest of the CDR3 is filled in from the germline J gene. V usage is TRBV7-8 and J usage is TRBJ2-1; D possibly corresponds to TRBD1 (5 bases). Germline CDR1 and CDR2: SGHVS and FQNEAQ. This CDR3 region has 16 residues. V dropped 0 bases and J dropped 8 bases, with 17 bases sitting between them. Partial CDR3 DNA: TGTGCCAGCAGCTTAGCTGGGCCCCAGGGTCTCCATGAG. Translation gives CASSLAGPQGLHE. The CDR3, in full, reads CASSLAGPQGLHEQFF.

Of note for this clone: Coverage ceases 3 residues before the CDR3 finishes, and the germline J gene fills in the end. The chain links TRBV12-3 or TRBV12-4 to TRBJ2-4; 9 bases map to TRBD2. The CDR3 runs 13 residues. J lost 6 bases, V lost 6 bases, and 3 bases had no gene match. Incomplete CDR3 DNA: TGTGCCAGCAGGCGGGGGGGAGTAAACATT. It encodes CASRRGGVNI. The whole CDR3 sequence is CASRRGGVNIQYF.

Note on this clone: Coverage ceases 3 residues before the CDR3 finishes, and the germline J gene fills in the end. The rearrangement links TRBV30 to TRBJ1-1; 9 bases align to TRBD1. CDR3 length: 15 amino acids. Germline CDR1 GTSNPN, CDR2 SVGIG (reference sequence). The trim removed 4 bases at V and 1 base at J, leaving 7 bases unmatched. The CDR3 protein is CAWIPDRGENTEAFF. CDR3 DNA (partial): TGTGCCTGGATTCCCGACAGGGGGGAGAACACTGAA.

CDR3 DNA (partial): TGTGCCAGCAGCGCGTACAGGGGGAGCTCCTACGAG. The encoded protein is CASSAYRGSSYE. The CDR3 as a whole reads CASSAYRGSSYEQYF. The chain links TRBV7-2 to TRBJ2-7, with TRBD1 matching 8 bases. The read ends 3 residues before the CDR3 terminus; that terminus is restored from the germline J gene. The CDR3 spans 15 residues. V shed 5 bases, J shed 0 bases, and the junction held 6 bases outside the gene matches. CDR1 and CDR2 from the germline V gene are SGHTA and FQGNSA.

In regard to this clone: The read halts 3 residues ahead of the CDR3 end, with the missing end drawn from the germline J gene. The rearrangement joins TRBV7-2 to TRBJ1-2, with D unclear. The CDR3 covers 15 residues. Germline-derived CDR1 and CDR2 are SGHTA and FQGNSA. The DNA read from the CDR3 is TGTGCCAGCAGCCAAACTAGAACAAGCACAGATACC. Its translation is CASSQTRTSTDT. The whole CDR3 is CASSQTRTSTDTYTF. Full variable domain (remainder filled in from reference TRBV7-2 and TRBJ1-2): GAGVSQSPSNKVTEKGKDVELRCDPISGHTALYWYRQSLGQGLEFLIYFQGNSAPDKSGLPSDRFSAERTGGSVSTLTIQRTQQEDSAVYLCASSQTRTSTDTYTFGSGTRLTVV.

Details on this clone: The read ends 3 residues early relative to the CDR3; the germline J gene fills the gap. The genes are TRBV30 and TRBJ2-4, with 8 bases matching TRBD1. The CDR3 has 13 residues. The germline gives CDR1 GTSNPN, CDR2 SVGIG (reference sequence). CDR3 loop: CAWKIDRGYGQYF. The CDR3 DNA, read in part, is TGTGCCTGGAAAATCGACAGGGGTTATGGT. Complete variable domain (other parts from reference TRBV30 and TRBJ2-4): SQTIHQWPATLVQPVGSPLSLECTVEGTSNPNLYWYRQAAGRGLQLLFYSVGIGQISSEVPQNLSASRPQDRQFILSSKKLLLSDSGFYLCAWKIDRGYGQYFGAGTRLSVL.

On this clone: The read terminates 3 residues ahead of where the CDR3 ends, so the germline J gene completes it. This sequence joins TRBV11-2 and TRBJ2-2; possibly TRBD1 for D (6 bases). The germline gives CDR1 SGHAT, CDR2 FQNNGV. The CDR3 loop spans 15 amino acids. The covered CDR3 bases are TGTGCCAGCAGCTTAGATCAGGGGTGGAATTCACCG. Encoded protein: CASSLDQGWNSP. The CDR3 in full is CASSLDQGWNSPLFF.

A note on this clone: The read terminates 3 residues ahead of where the CDR3 ends, so the germline J gene completes it. V is TRBV2 and J is TRBJ2-2, with D perhaps given as TRBD1 or TRBD2 (5 bases each). There are 16 residues in the CDR3. The germline gives CDR1 SNHLY, CDR2 FYNNEI. Between the trimmed V and J ends, which lost 1 base and 2 bases, there was a span of 11 bases. The CDR3 region is CASSEVAGSNTGELFF. The covered CDR3 bases are TGTGCCAGCAGTGAAGTCGCAGGGAGTAACACCGGGGAG. The full variable domain, in which reference TRBV2 and TRBJ2-2 provide the parts outside the CDR3, is EPEVTQTPSHQVTQMGQEVILRCVPISNHLYFYWYRQILGQKVEFLVSFYNNEISEKSEIFDDQFSVERPDGSNFTLKIRSTKLEDSAMYFCASSEVAGSNTGELFFGEGSRLTVL.

With regard to this clone: The read terminates 3 residues ahead of where the CDR3 ends, so the germline J gene completes it. The genes are TRBV30 and TRBJ2-5; no reliable D call. CDR3 length: 13 residues. V dropped 0 bases and J dropped 7 bases, with 12 bases sitting between them. Per the germline V gene, CDR1 is GTSNPN and CDR2 is SVGIG (reference sequence). The CDR3 DNA, read in part, is TGTGCCTGGAGTGTACATGGCCGAGGGACC. Translating gives CAWSVHGRGT. The full-length CDR3 reads as CAWSVHGRGTQYF.

A note on this clone: With the read ending 3 residues before the CDR3 end, the germline J gene is used to fill in that end. Additional DNA sequences in this sample encode the identical CDR3. J is TRBJ1-3 and V is TRBV6-1, with D possibly TRBD1 on 6 matching bases. Germline CDR1 MNHNS, CDR2 SASEGT. Trimming pared 3 bases from V and 5 bases from J, leaving 11 bases between. The CDR3 totals 14 residues. The part of the CDR3 DNA that was read is TGTGCCAGCAGTGACCGGGGGGGCAGAAACACC. This gives the protein CASSDRGGRNT. The whole CDR3 region reads CASSDRGGRNTIYF.

Notes on this clone: With the read ending 3 residues before the CDR3 end, the germline J gene is used to fill in that end. The chain is built from TRBV10-3 and TRBJ1-4; tentative D call: TRBD1 (5 bases). Germline loops: CDR1 ENHRY, CDR2 SYGVKD. The CDR3 is made up of 14 amino acids. CDR3 in amino acids: CAISEGWSGSPLFF. The part of the CDR3 DNA that was read is TGTGCCATCAGCGAGGGGTGGTCGGGTTCACCA.

CDR3 residues: CSALRGSGTGSYEQYF. The sequenced CDR3 bases are TGCAGTGCTCTGAGGGGGTCCGGGACAGGGAGCTACGAG. J is TRBJ2-7 and V is TRBV20-1; 9 nucleotides line up with TRBD1. The CDR3 end falls 3 residues outside the read, so it is completed with the germline J gene. The CDR3 loop spans 16 amino acids. The J segment lost 3 bases and the V segment lost 5 bases, leaving 14 bases of the junction unmatched. Per germline, CDR1 DFQATT and CDR2 SNEGSKA (reference sequence).

Concerning this clone itself: Sequencing ends 3 residues short of the CDR3 end; the germline J gene provides the rest. V usage is TRBV5-1 and J usage is TRBJ1-1; 7 positions match TRBD1. Losses at the gene ends were 2 bases for V and 6 bases for J; bases not matched to a gene: 4. This CDR3 is built from 13 residues. CDR1 is SGHRS, CDR2 YFSETQ, per germline. CDR3 sequence: CASSFDRVAEAFF. Incomplete CDR3 DNA: TGCGCCAGCAGCTTCGACAGGGTGGCTGAA.

About this clone: The CDR3 end falls 3 residues outside the read, so it is completed with the germline J gene. The rearrangement links TRBV20-1 to TRBJ2-7, with TRBD2 matching over 13 bases. The CDR3 totals 17 residues. Germline V gene data show CDR1 as DFQATT and CDR2 as SNEGSKA (reference sequence). J gave up 2 bases and V 6 bases, and 13 bases lay outside the gene matches. This CDR3 is CSAAILAGGIYTYEQYF. CDR3 DNA, as far as it was read: TGCAGTGCAGCTATACTAGCGGGGGGGATCTATACCTACGAG.

Notes on this clone: The DNA ends 3 residues before the CDR3 does, and the rest of the CDR3 is filled in from the germline J gene. The V call is TRBV2, the J call TRBJ2-4; TRBD1 matches 7 bases. The germline V gene encodes CDR1 SNHLY and CDR2 FYNNEI. The CDR3 covers 14 residues. The CDR3 here is CASRATGVGYGQYF. Incomplete CDR3 DNA: TGTGCCAGCAGGGCCACAGGGGTTGGCTATGGT. The full variable domain, completed using reference TRBV2 and TRBJ2-4, is EPEVTQTPSHQVTQMGQEVILRCVPISNHLYFYWYRQILGQKVEFLVSFYNNEISEKSEIFDDQFSVERPDGSNFTLKIRSTKLEDSAMYFCASRATGVGYGQYFGAGTRLSVL.

To note about this clone: The read stops 3 residues short of the end of the CDR3; the missing end is completed from the germline J gene. The chain uses TRBV6-1 and TRBJ2-3; 10 bases agree with TRBD1. CDR3 length equals 16 residues. CDR1 is MNHNS and CDR2 is SASEGT in the germline V gene. The trim removed 0 bases at V and 3 bases at J, leaving 3 bases unmatched. Partial CDR3 DNA: TGTGCCAGCAGTGAAGCCCCGGGACAGGGGACAGATACG. Protein product: CASSEAPGQGTDT. The entire CDR3 protein reads CASSEAPGQGTDTQYF.

Comments on this clone: The read terminates 3 residues ahead of where the CDR3 ends, so the germline J gene completes it. The chain joins TRBV12-3 or TRBV12-4 to TRBJ1-6; 8 bases align to TRBD1. Losses at the gene ends were 5 bases for V and 7 bases for J; bases not matched to a gene: 10. The CDR3 totals 16 residues. CDR3 in amino acids: CASSGTGLTGNSPLHF. The DNA read from the CDR3 is TGTGCCAGCAGTGGGACAGGCCTGACGGGAAATTCACCC.

Of note for this clone: The read gets to within 3 residues of the CDR3 end, and the germline J gene fills in the rest. The sample carries other DNA sequences with the same CDR3. The genes are TRBV7-9 and TRBJ2-7; D is possibly TRBD1 or TRBD2 (6 bases each). Germline values: CDR1 SEHNR, CDR2 FQNEAQ (reference sequence). The CDR3 length is 14 residues. Trimming shortened V by 3 bases and J by 6 bases, and 15 bases separated the two germline ends. CDR3 DNA (partial): TGTGCCAGCAGCTTGACAGGAGGGGAAGGCGAG. Protein sequence: CASSLTGGEGE. The entire CDR3 is CASSLTGGEGEQYF.

Turning to this clone: The read comes to an end 3 residues before the CDR3 does, leaving the germline J gene to fill in the end. The genes are TRBV19 and TRBJ2-3, with 8 bases matching TRBD1. This CDR3 has 16 residues. Per the germline V gene, CDR1 is LNHDA and CDR2 is SQIVND (reference sequence). The DNA read from the CDR3 is TGTGCCAGTAGTTTGGCGTCGGGACAGGCACAAGAGACG. Amino acids: CASSLASGQAQET. In full, the CDR3 is CASSLASGQAQETQYF.

Concerning this clone: Read coverage stops 3 residues before the CDR3 terminus; the germline J gene supplies the remainder. The chain carries TRBV2 and TRBJ2-7; 7 bases match TRBD2. The CDR3 is made up of 14 amino acids. Trimming took 7 bases from V and 1 from J; bases not matched to a gene: 7. Germline CDR1 reads SNHLY; CDR2 reads FYNNEI. CDR3 bases read: TGTGCCAGCACTCTGGGGGGACTATCCTACGAG. This sequence encodes CASTLGGLSYE. The complete CDR3 reads CASTLGGLSYEQYF.

Concerning this clone: The read ends 3 residues before the CDR3 terminus; that terminus is restored from the germline J gene. The genes are TRBV7-9 and TRBJ2-4, with a possible D match to TRBD1 (7 bases). This CDR3 has 14 residues. Germline CDR1 is SEHNR and CDR2 is FQNEAQ (reference sequence). CDR3: CASSILNRGGGQYF. The CDR3 bases that were read are TGTGCCAGCAGCATCCTAAACAGGGGAGGTGGT.

Turning to this clone: The read finishes 3 residues shy of the CDR3 end, and the germline J gene is used to complete it. The chain has TRBV6-2 or TRBV6-3 and TRBJ1-4, with 8 bases fitting TRBD1. The CDR3 contains 16 residues. The germline V gene has CDR1 MNHEY and CDR2 SVGEGT. The CDR3 here is CASSSGQGSGANVLFF. The part of the CDR3 DNA that was read is TGTGCCAGCAGTTCCGGACAGGGTTCCGGGGCCAACGTA.

A word on this clone: The junction departs from germline at one end; a sequencing error may be responsible. The CDR3 end is not reached by the read, which stops 3 residues before it; the germline J gene fills it in. The same CDR3 arises from other DNA sequences in this sample as well. The chain is built from TRBV18 and TRBJ1-3; 9 bases line up with TRBD1. The CDR3 spans 15 residues. Germline loops: CDR1 KGHSH, CDR2 LQKENI. The CDR3 is CASSMGQGSGNTIYF. Partial CDR3 DNA: TGTGCCAGCTCGATGGGACAGGGATCTGGAAACACA.

A word on this clone: Coverage ceases 3 residues before the CDR3 finishes, and the germline J gene fills in the end. J is TRBJ1-1 and V is TRBV18, with 7 bases matching TRBD1. There are 18 residues in the CDR3. Germline-derived CDR1 and CDR2 are KGHSH and LQKENI. The part of the CDR3 DNA that was read is TGTGCCAGCTCACCACGATCACTAGCGGGAGGGGGCACAGATACG. Protein: CASSPRSLAGGGTDT. The CDR3 as a whole reads CASSPRSLAGGGTDTAFF. The variable domain in full, with the rest retrieved from reference TRBV18 and TRBJ1-1, is NAGVMQNPRHLVRRRGQEARLRCSPMKGHSHVYWYRQLPEEGLKFMVYLQKENIIDESGMPKERFSAEFPKEGPSILRIQQVVRGDSAAYFCASSPRSLAGGGTDTAFFGQGTRLTVV.

About this clone itself: Sequencing ends 3 residues short of the CDR3 end; the germline J gene provides the rest. The chain recombines TRBV5-4 with TRBJ2-5, with 9 bases matching TRBD1. V was clipped by 3 bases and J by 1 base; unmatched bases: 1. The CDR3 has 14 amino acids. In germline, CDR1 is SGHNT, CDR2 YYREEE (reference sequence). The part of the CDR3 DNA that was read is TGTGCCAGCAGCTCGGACAGGGGCCAAGAGACC. Translation gives CASSSDRGQET. In full, the CDR3 reads CASSSDRGQETQYF.

As regards this clone: The CDR3 is cut off 3 residues early in the read; its end comes from the germline J gene. The chain joins TRBV29-1 to TRBJ2-5; TRBD1 agrees at 9 bases. Germline V gene data show CDR1 as SQVTM and CDR2 as ANQGSEA. With 7 bases clipped from V and 1 base from J, the junction kept 4 bases outside the gene matches. CDR3 size: 13 residues. CDR3 region: CSARTGVQETQYF. CDR3 DNA, as far as it was read: TGCAGCGCCCGGACAGGGGTCCAAGAGACC. The full variable domain, rest sourced from reference TRBV29-1 and TRBJ2-5, is SAVISQKPSRDICQRGTSLTIQCQVDSQVTMMFWYRQQPGQSLTLIATANQGSEATYESGFVIDKFPISRPNLTFSTLTVSNMSPEDSSIYLCSARTGVQETQYFGPGTRLLVL.

On this clone itself: The missing CDR3 end, 3 residues past where the read stops, is filled in from the germline J gene. V usage is TRBV18 and J usage is TRBJ2-2; the D gene is possibly TRBD1 (5 bases). Germline V gene data show CDR1 as KGHSH and CDR2 as LQKENI. The CDR3 consists of 12 residues. CDR3 in amino acids: CASSYGANVLFF. CDR3 DNA (partial): TGTGCCAGCTCATATGGGGCCAACGTG.

A remark on this clone: Read data end 3 residues before the CDR3 end; the end is taken from the germline J gene. The V call is TRBV30, the J call TRBJ2-4, with a possible D match to TRBD2 (6 bases). The CDR3 runs to 14 residues. CDR1 is GTSNPN, CDR2 SVGIG, per germline (reference sequence). The chain's CDR3 is CAWSRSGEDYGQYF. Incomplete CDR3 DNA: TGTGCCTGGAGTCGTTCGGGGGAGGACTATGGT.